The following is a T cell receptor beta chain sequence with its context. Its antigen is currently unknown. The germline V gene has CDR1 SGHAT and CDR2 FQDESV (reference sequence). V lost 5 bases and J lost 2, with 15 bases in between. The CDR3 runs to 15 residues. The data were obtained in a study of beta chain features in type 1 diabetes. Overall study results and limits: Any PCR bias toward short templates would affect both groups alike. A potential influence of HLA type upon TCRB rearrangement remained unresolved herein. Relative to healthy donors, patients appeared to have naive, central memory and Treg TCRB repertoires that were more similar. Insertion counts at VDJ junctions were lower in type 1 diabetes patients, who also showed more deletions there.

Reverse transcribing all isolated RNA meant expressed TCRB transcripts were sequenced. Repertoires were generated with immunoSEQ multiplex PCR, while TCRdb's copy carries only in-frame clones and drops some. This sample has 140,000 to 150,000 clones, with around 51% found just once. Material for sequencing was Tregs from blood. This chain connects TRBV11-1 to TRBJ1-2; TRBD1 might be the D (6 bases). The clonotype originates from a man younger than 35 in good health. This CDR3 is CASSKSTGNNYGYTF. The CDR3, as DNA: TGTGCCAGCAGCAAATCCACAGGGAACAACTATGGCTACACCTTC.